The 3 T cell receptor beta chains below come from one sample, sequenced in a study of blood T cells in healthy people across ages. Through a sample-barcoded 5' primer and a J-beta primer mix, a second PCR was run for roughly 6 to 11 cycles. TCRdb re-called the 5' RACE reads with MiXCR, one entry per CDR3 protein. Of around 970,000 distinct CDR3 sequences listed, approximately 50% are singletons. Sequencing used blood. Receptors were obtained from a woman aged 60-75 years in good health.

This clonotype was detected only a few times. The chain couples TRBV12-3 or TRBV12-4 to TRBJ2-3; D possibly corresponds to TRBD2 (6 bases). The CDR3 is 15 amino acids. Between the trimmed V and J ends, which lost 7 bases and 10 bases, there was a span of 24 bases. CDR3 protein: CASTPDGAGQGPQYF. CDR3 nucleotides: TGTGCCAGCACCCCGGACGGGGCGGGGCAGGGTCCGCAGTATTTT.

This clonotype came up a few times. CDR3 DNA sequence: TGTGCCAGCAGACGCTGGGACTATACCTACACAGATACGCAGTATTTT. Its translation: CASRRWDYTYTDTQYF. This chain links TRBV12-3 or TRBV12-4 with TRBJ2-3, with 7 bases lining up with TRBD2. This CDR3 has 16 residues. After removal of 6 bases from V and 2 bases from J, the junction contained 11 bases not matched to a gene.

This clonotype was observed once. The chain combines TRBV25-1 with TRBJ1-1, with D uncertain. V gave up 0 bases and J gave up 1 base, with 6 bases separating them. This CDR3 spans 14 amino acids. From germline, CDR1 is MGHDK and CDR2 SYGVNS. The CDR3 bases are TGTGCCAGCAGTGAATATGGCGGGAACACTGAAGCTTTCTTT. Its protein product is CASSEYGGNTEAFF. Full variable domain (outside the CDR3, taken from reference TRBV25-1 and TRBJ1-1): EADIYQTPRYLVIGTGKKITLECSQTMGHDKMYWYQQDPGMELHLIHYSYGVNSTEKGDLSSESTVSRIRTEHFPLTLESARPSHTSQYLCASSEYGGNTEAFFGQGTRLTVV.